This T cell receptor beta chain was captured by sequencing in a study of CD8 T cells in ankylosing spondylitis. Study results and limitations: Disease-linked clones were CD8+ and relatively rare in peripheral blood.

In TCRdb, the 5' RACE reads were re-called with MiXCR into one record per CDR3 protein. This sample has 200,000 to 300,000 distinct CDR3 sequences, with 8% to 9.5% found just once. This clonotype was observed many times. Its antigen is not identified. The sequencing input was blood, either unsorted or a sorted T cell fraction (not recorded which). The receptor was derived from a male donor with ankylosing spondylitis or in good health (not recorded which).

This CDR3 reads CASSPQGNYGYTF. The CDR3 DNA sequence: TGTGCCAGCAGCCCGCAGGGAAACTATGGCTACACCTTC. The chain carries TRBV7-6 and TRBJ1-2, with D tentatively TRBD1 (5 bases). V lost 5 bases to trimming and J lost 2 bases, with 9 bases between them. CDR1 is SGHVS and CDR2 is FNYEAQ in the germline V gene. The CDR3 is 13 residues long. The complete variable domain, with remaining parts taken from reference TRBV7-6 and TRBJ1-2, reads GAGVSQSPRYKVTKRGQDVALRCDPISGHVSLYWYRQALGQGPEFLTYFNYEAQQDKSGLPNDRFSAERPEGSISTLTIQRTEQRDSAMYRCASSPQGNYGYTFGSGTRLTVV.